This record looks at one TCR beta chain sequence and its context. This entry belongs to a study of CD8+ T cells in alopecia areata. Reverse transcription of extracted RNA yielded cDNA, which provided the sequencing template. Assay: immunoSEQ multiplex PCR; the TCRdb copy retains only in-frame clones and omits some. The sample consists of 120,000 to 150,000 clones, approximately 45% of them appearing once. Trimming shortened V by 5 bases and J by 9 bases, and 11 bases separated the two germline ends. The CDR3 runs to 12 residues. Germline assignment: CDR1 MDHEN and CDR2 SYDVKM. Sequenced input: CD4+ T cells sorted from blood. This TCR derives from a human donor with alopecia areata. The chain uses TRBV28 and TRBJ2-1; D is unclear. This chain's CDR3 is CASSLYGTEQFF. As DNA, the CDR3 is TGTGCCAGCAGTCTTTACGGTACTGAGCAGTTCTTC.